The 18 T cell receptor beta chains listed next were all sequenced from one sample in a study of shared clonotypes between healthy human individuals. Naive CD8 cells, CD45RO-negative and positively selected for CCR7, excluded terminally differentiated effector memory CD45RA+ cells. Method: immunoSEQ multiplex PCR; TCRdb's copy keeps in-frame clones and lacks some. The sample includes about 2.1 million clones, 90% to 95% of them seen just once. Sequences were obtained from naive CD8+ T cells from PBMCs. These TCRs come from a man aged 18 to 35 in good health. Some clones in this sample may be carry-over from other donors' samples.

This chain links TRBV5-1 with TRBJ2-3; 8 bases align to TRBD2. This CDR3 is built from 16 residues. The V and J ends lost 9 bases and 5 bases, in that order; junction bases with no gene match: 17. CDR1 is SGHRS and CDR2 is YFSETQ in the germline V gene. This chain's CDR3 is CATNPGGIRDVDTQYF. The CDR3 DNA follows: TGCGCCACAAACCCGGGGGGGATCCGAGATGTAGATACGCAGTATTTT.

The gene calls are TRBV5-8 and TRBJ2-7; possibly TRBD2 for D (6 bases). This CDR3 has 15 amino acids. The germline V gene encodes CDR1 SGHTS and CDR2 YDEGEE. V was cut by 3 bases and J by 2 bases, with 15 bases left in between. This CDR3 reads CASSSPGLITYEQYF. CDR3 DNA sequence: TGTGCCAGCAGCTCGCCGGGACTGATTACCTACGAGCAGTACTTC.

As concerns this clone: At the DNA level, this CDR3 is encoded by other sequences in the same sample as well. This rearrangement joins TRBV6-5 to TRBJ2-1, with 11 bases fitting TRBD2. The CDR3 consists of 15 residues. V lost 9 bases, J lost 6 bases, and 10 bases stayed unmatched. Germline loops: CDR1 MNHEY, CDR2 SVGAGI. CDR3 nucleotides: TGTGCCAGTAGATTAGCGGGAGGGCCAGGCAATGAGCAGTTCTTC. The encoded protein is CASRLAGGPGNEQFF.

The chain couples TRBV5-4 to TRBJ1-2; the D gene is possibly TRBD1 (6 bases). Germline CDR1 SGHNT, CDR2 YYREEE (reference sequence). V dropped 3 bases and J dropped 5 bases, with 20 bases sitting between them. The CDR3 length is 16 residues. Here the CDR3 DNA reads TGTGCCAGCAGCTCCGCGGGGGCCGGGGGCGCGTATGGCTACACCTTC. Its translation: CASSSAGAGGAYGYTF.

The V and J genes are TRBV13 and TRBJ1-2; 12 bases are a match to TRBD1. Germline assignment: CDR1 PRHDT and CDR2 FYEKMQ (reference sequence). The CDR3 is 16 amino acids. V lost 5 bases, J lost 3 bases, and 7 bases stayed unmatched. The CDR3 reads CASSNPGTGGYYGYTF. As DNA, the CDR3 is TGTGCCAGCAGCAACCCCGGGACAGGGGGCTACTATGGCTACACCTTC.

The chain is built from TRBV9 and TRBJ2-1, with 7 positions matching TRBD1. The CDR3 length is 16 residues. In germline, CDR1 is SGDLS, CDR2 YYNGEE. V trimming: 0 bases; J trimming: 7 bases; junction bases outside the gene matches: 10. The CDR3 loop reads CASSVASGGVHNEQFF. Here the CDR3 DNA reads TGTGCCAGCAGCGTAGCATCAGGGGGAGTCCATAATGAGCAGTTCTTC.

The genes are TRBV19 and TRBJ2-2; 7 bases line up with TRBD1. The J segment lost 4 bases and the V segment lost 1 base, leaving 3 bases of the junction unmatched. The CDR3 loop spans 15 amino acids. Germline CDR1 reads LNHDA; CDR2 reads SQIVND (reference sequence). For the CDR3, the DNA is TGTGCCAGTAGTATAGTGACAGGGCCCACCGGGGAGCTGTTTTTT. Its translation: CASSIVTGPTGELFF.

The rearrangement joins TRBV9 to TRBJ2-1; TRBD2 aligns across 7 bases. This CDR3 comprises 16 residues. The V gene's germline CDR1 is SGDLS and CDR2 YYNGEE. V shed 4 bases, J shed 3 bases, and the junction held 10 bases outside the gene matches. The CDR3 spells CASSLYKTSNYNEQFF. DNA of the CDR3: TGTGCCAGCAGCCTATATAAGACTAGCAACTACAATGAGCAGTTCTTC.

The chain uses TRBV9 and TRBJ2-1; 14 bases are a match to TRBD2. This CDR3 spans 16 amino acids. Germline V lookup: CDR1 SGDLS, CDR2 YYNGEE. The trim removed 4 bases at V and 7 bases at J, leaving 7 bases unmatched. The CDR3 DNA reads TGTGCCAGCAGCCTCAGGACTAGCGGGAGGTTAAATGAGCAGTTCTTC. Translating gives CASSLRTSGRLNEQFF.

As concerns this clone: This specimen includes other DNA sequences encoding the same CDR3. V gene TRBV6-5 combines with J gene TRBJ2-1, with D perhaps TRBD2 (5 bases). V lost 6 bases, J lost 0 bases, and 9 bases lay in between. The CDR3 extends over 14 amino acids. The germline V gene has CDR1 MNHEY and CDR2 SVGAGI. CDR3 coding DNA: TGTGCCAGCAGGGGGAGAAGCTCCTACAATGAGCAGTTCTTC. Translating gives CASRGRSSYNEQFF.

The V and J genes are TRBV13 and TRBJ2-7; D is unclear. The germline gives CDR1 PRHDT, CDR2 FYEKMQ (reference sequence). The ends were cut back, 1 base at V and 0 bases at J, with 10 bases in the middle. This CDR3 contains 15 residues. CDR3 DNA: TGTGCCAGCAGCTTAGAGGGCCAGAACTCCTACGAGCAGTACTTC. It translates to CASSLEGQNSYEQYF.

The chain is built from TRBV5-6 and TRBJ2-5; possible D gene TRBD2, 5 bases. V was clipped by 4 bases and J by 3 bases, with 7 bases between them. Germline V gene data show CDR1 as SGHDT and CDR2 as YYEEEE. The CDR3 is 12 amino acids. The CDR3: CASSVGKETQYF. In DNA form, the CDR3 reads TGTGCCAGCAGCGTCGGGAAAGAGACCCAGTACTTC.

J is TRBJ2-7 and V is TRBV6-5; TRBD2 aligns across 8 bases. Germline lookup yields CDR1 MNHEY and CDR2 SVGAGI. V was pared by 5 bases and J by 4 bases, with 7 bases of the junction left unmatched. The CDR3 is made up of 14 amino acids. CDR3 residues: CASSPDERGYEQYF. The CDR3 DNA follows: TGTGCCAGCAGTCCGGACGAGCGGGGGTACGAGCAGTACTTC.

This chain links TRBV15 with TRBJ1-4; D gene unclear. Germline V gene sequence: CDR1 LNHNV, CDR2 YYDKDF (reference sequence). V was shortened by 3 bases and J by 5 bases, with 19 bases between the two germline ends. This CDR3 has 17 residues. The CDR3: CATSRSWQPTPNEKLFF. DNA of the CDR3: TGTGCCACCAGCAGGTCCTGGCAGCCGACCCCCAATGAAAAACTGTTTTTT. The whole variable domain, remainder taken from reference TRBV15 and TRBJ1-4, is DAMVIQNPRYQVTQFGKPVTLSCSQTLNHNVMYWYQQKSSQAPKLLFHYYDKDFNNEADTPDNFQSRRPNTSFCFLDIRSPGLGDTAMYLCATSRSWQPTPNEKLFFGSGTQLSVL.

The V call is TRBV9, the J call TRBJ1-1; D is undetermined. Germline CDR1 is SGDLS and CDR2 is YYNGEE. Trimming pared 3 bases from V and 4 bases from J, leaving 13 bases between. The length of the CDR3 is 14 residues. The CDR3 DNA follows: TGTGCCAGCAGCGCCCAGGCCCCTGGCACTGAAGCTTTCTTT. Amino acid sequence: CASSAQAPGTEAFF.

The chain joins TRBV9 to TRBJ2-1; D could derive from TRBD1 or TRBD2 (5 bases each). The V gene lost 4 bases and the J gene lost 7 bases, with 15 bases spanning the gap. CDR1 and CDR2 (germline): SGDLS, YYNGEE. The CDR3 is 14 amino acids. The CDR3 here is CASSLPGAVNEQFF. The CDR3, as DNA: TGTGCCAGCAGCCTCCCCGGGGCGGTGAATGAGCAGTTCTTC. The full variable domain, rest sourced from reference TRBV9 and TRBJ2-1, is DSGVTQTPKHLITATGQRVTLRCSPRSGDLSVYWYQQSLDQGLQFLIQYYNGEERAKGNILERFSAQQFPDLHSELNLSSLELGDSALYFCASSLPGAVNEQFFGPGTRLTVL.

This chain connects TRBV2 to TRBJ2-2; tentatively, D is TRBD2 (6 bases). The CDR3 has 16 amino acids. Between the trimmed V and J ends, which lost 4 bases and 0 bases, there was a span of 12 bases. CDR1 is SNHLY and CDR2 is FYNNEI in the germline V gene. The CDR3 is CASSAPSGANTGELFF. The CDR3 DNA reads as TGTGCCAGCAGTGCCCCATCGGGGGCGAACACCGGGGAGCTGTTTTTT.

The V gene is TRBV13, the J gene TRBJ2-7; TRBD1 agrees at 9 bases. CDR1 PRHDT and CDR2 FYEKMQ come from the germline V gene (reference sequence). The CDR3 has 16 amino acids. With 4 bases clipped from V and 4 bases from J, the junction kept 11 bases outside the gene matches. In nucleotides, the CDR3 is TGTGCCAGCAGCTCTTTCGGGACAGGGAAGATTTACGAGCAGTACTTC. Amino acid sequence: CASSSFGTGKIYEQYF. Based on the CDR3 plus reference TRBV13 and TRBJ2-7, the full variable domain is AAGVIQSPRHLIKEKRETATLKCYPIPRHDTVYWYQQGPGQDPQFLISFYEKMQSDKGSIPDRFSAQQFSDYHSELNMSSLELGDSALYFCASSSFGTGKIYEQYFGPGTRLTVT.